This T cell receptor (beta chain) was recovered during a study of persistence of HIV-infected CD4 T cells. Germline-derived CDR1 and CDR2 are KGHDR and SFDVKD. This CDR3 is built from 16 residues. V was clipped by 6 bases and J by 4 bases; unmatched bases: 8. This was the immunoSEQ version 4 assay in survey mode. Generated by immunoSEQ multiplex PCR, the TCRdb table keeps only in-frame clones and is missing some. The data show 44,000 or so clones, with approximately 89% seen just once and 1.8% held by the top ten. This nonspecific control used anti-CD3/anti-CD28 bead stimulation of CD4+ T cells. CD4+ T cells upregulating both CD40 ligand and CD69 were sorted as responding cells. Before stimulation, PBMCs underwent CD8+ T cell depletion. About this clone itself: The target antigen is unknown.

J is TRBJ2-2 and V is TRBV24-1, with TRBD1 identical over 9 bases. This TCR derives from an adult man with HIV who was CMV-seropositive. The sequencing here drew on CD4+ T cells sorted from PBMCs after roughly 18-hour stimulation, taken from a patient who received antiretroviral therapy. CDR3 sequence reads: CATSFTGQGPTGELFF. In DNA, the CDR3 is TGTGCCACCAGTTTTACGGGACAGGGACCCACCGGGGAGCTGTTTTTT.